One and the same sample provided the 17 T cell receptor beta chains below, sequenced in a study of cytomegalovirus exposure and HLA in healthy donors. PCR used 60 Vbeta primers and 13 Jbeta primers. Profiled with immunoSEQ multiplex PCR; TCRdb holds only in-frame clones, not every one. Here the sample table reports around 150,000 clones. The sequenced sample consisted of PBMCs. The source is a man aged 25-45 years in good health and CMV-seronegative.

The CDR3 DNA reads TGTGCCAGCAACGGTAATGAGGGGAACACTGAAGCTTTCTTT. It encodes CASNGNEGNTEAFF. The chain links TRBV18 to TRBJ1-1; no reliable D call. Trimming left V 8 bases short and J 1 base short, with 14 bases between. The CDR3 consists of 14 residues. The germline V gene encodes CDR1 KGHSH and CDR2 LQKENI.

The V call is TRBV9, the J call TRBJ1-5; TRBD1 might be the D (5 bases). The CDR3 runs 13 residues. Trimming shortened V by 2 bases and J by 7 bases, and 10 bases separated the two germline ends. Germline loops: CDR1 SGDLS, CDR2 YYNGEE. CDR3 DNA sequence: TGTGCCAGCAGCGTGGGAGGGGAACAGCCCCAGCATTTT. Its translation: CASSVGGEQPQHF.

The rearrangement links TRBV10-2 to TRBJ2-6, with TRBD1 matching over 8 bases. CDR3 length equals 15 residues. Trimming cost V 10 bases and J 4 bases; bases outside gene matches: 9. CDR1 is WSHSY and CDR2 is SAAADI in the germline V gene. CDR3 nucleotide sequence: TGCGCCACATCCCTACAGGGGGTCGGGGCCAACGTCCTGACTTTC. It encodes CATSLQGVGANVLTF.

The CDR3 loop reads CASIPGDLWTQYF. The CDR3 DNA is TGTGCCAGCATTCCCGGGGACTTGTGGACCCAGTACTTC. The chain has TRBV27 and TRBJ2-5, with D possibly being TRBD2 (6 bases). The CDR3 runs to 13 residues. Germline CDR1 and CDR2: MNHEY and SMNVEV (reference sequence). Between the trimmed V and J ends, which lost 7 bases and 7 bases, there was a span of 16 bases.

CDR3 sequence: CASTLTSVDNEQFF. DNA for the CDR3: TGTGCCAGTACCCTGACTAGCGTTGACAATGAGCAGTTCTTC. The genes are TRBV19 and TRBJ2-1, with 8 bases matching TRBD2. This CDR3 has 14 residues. The germline V gene has CDR1 LNHDA and CDR2 SQIVND (reference sequence). V lost 7 bases and J lost 5; bases outside the gene matches: 7.

This sequence joins TRBV6-1 and TRBJ1-2; TRBD1 matches at 8 bases. The CDR3 covers 16 residues. Germline CDR1 is MNHNS and CDR2 is SASEGT. Losses at the gene ends were 4 bases for V and 4 bases for J; bases not matched to a gene: 11. CDR3 in amino acids: CASSVAPAGGTYGYTF. The DNA for the CDR3 is TGTGCCAGCAGTGTGGCCCCAGCAGGGGGCACCTATGGCTACACCTTC.

As to this clone: This same CDR3 is encoded by further DNA sequences in the sample. The chain is built from TRBV4-2 and TRBJ1-1, with D unclear. V was shortened by 2 bases and J by 1 base, with 14 bases between the two germline ends. CDR3 length equals 16 residues. Germline loops: CDR1 LGHNA, CDR2 YNFKEQ. CDR3 nucleotides: TGTGCCAGCAGCCAACCTCCTCCCCGAGGGAACACTGAAGCTTTCTTT. Amino acids: CASSQPPPRGNTEAFF.

V is TRBV15 and J is TRBJ1-2, with D tentatively TRBD1 (6 bases). The CDR3 consists of 14 residues. CDR1 is LNHNV, CDR2 YYDKDF, per germline (reference sequence). Deletions cut 0 bases from V and 13 bases from J, with 18 bases between. The CDR3 coding sequence is TGTGCCACCAGCAGAGATTTTGGCAGGGGTCGCTGCACCTTC. As protein: CATSRDFGRGRCTF.

The chain employs TRBV10-3 and TRBJ1-1; 11 bases line up with TRBD1. Per the germline V gene, CDR1 is ENHRY and CDR2 is SYGVKD. CDR3 length equals 16 residues. With 2 bases clipped from V and 7 bases from J, the junction kept 9 bases outside the gene matches. CDR3 in amino acids: CAISERFGQGAVEAFF. The CDR3, as DNA: TGTGCCATCAGTGAGAGATTTGGACAGGGGGCAGTTGAAGCTTTCTTT.

The chain combines TRBV28 with TRBJ2-7, with 16 bases lining up with TRBD2. The CDR3 runs to 15 residues. With V trimmed by 3 bases and J by 12 bases, 8 bases remained unmatched. Germline CDR1 reads MDHEN; CDR2 reads SYDVKM. In nucleotides, the CDR3 is TGTGCCAGCAGTTTCCCGGGACTAGCGGGGGGGATGGCGTACTTC. The encoded protein is CASSFPGLAGGMAYF.

This rearrangement joins TRBV25-1 to TRBJ2-5; the D gene is possibly TRBD1 (6 bases). CDR3 length equals 16 residues. Germline CDR1 MGHDK, CDR2 SYGVNS. V dropped 1 base and J dropped 2 bases, with 14 bases sitting between them. The CDR3 sequence is CASSEFFPGTQETQYF. CDR3 in DNA: TGTGCCAGCAGTGAATTCTTTCCAGGGACACAAGAGACCCAGTACTTC. The full variable domain, completed using reference TRBV25-1 and TRBJ2-5, is EADIYQTPRYLVIGTGKKITLECSQTMGHDKMYWYQQDPGMELHLIHYSYGVNSTEKGDLSSESTVSRIRTEHFPLTLESARPSHTSQYLCASSEFFPGTQETQYFGPGTRLLVL.

CDR3 sequence (DNA): TGTGCCAGCAGCTTAGGGGGCGGTGGCTACACCTTC. This translates into CASSLGGGGYTF. The chain combines TRBV11-2 with TRBJ1-2, with TRBD1 as a possible D gene (5 bases). The length of the CDR3 is 12 residues. CDR1 is SGHAT and CDR2 is FQNNGV in the germline V gene. The ends were cut back, 1 base at V and 7 bases at J, with 7 bases in the middle.

The chain combines TRBV6-5 with TRBJ2-2, with a weak D call TRBD2 (5 bases). V shed 5 bases and J shed 5 bases, with 12 bases lying between them. CDR3 length: 14 residues. Per germline, CDR1 MNHEY and CDR2 SVGAGI. Here the CDR3 reads CASSVWTGTGELFF. The CDR3 coding sequence is TGTGCCAGCAGTGTATGGACGGGGACCGGGGAGCTGTTTTTT.

This chain uses TRBV18 with TRBJ2-7, with 10 bases matching TRBD1. CDR3 length: 13 residues. Germline V lookup: CDR1 KGHSH, CDR2 LQKENI. With V trimmed by 6 bases and J by 4 bases, 3 bases remained unmatched. The CDR3 reads CASSQGQGYEQYF. The CDR3 DNA reads as TGTGCCAGCTCGCAGGGACAGGGGTACGAGCAGTACTTC.

This chain connects TRBV5-1 to TRBJ1-5, with D maybe TRBD1 (6 bases). V was cut by 4 bases and J by 6 bases, with 14 bases left in between. Germline lookup yields CDR1 SGHRS and CDR2 YFSETQ. The CDR3 has 14 amino acids. The CDR3 bases are TGCGCCAGCAGCACTGAGGGGGGGGGTCAGCCCCAGCATTTT. The encoded protein is CASSTEGGGQPQHF.

The V gene is TRBV7-2, the J gene TRBJ2-7; TRBD1 is a possible D gene (5 bases). Per the germline V gene, CDR1 is SGHTA and CDR2 is FQGNSA. The CDR3 extends over 16 amino acids. V gave up 1 base and J gave up 5 bases, with 18 bases separating them. The chain's CDR3 is CASSLDLSGQDDEQYF. The DNA for the CDR3 is TGTGCCAGCAGCTTAGATCTCTCAGGGCAGGACGACGAGCAGTACTTC.

The DNA of the CDR3 is TGTGCCAGCAGCTTACGCAGGGGGCGGCTAGCGGGATACAATGAGCAGTTCTTC. It translates to CASSLRRGRLAGYNEQFF. The chain employs TRBV7-8 and TRBJ2-1; tentatively, D is TRBD2 (9 bases). The length of the CDR3 is 18 residues. With 2 bases removed from V and 4 bases from J, the gap between germline ends came to 21 bases. Germline V gives CDR1 SGHVS, CDR2 FQNEAQ. Full variable domain (missing parts from reference TRBV7-8 and TRBJ2-1): GAGVSQSPRYKVAKRGQDVALRCDPISGHVSLFWYQQALGQGPEFLTYFQNEAQLDKSGLPSDRFFAERPEGSVSTLKIQRTQQEDSAVYLCASSLRRGRLAGYNEQFFGPGTRLTVL.